The clone carrying this TCR beta chain was counted ten times or more. Its antigen is undetermined. The sample originates from a study of CD8 T cells in ankylosing spondylitis. General observations from the study: The study identified a TCR beta motif of several highly homologous variants that appeared characteristic of ankylosing spondylitis blood. Previously reported in reactive arthritis synovial fluid and blood were some of the motif variants. In peripheral blood, disease-linked CD8+ clones occurred at relatively low frequencies.

Trimming left V 1 base short and J 0 bases short, with 15 bases between. The CDR3 runs to 17 residues. Germline CDR1 MNHEY, CDR2 SVGAGI. Each TCR beta library was made by quantitative 5'-RACE that incorporated molecular barcodes. In TCRdb, the 5' RACE reads were re-called with MiXCR into one record per CDR3 protein. The sample consists of hundreds of thousands of distinct CDR3 sequences, around 8% of them appearing once. V is TRBV6-5 and J is TRBJ1-2, with D unclear. The specimen was blood, either unsorted or a sorted T cell fraction (not recorded which). This TCR was recovered from a female donor with ankylosing spondylitis or in good health (not recorded which). CDR3 in DNA: TGTGCCAGCAGTTACTTACCCGCCGGACGGACTAACTATGGCTACACCTTC. Protein product: CASSYLPAGRTNYGYTF.